Listed here are 9 T cell receptor beta chains from one sample, sequenced in a study of blood T cell repertoires in COVID-19. Measured with immunoSEQ multiplex PCR; TCRdb has only the in-frame clones, and not every one. The table records over 250,000 clones, roughly 90% of them present only once. The sequenced material came from PBMCs or T cells enriched from blood (not recorded which). Receptors originate from a woman aged 55-70 years who had recovered from COVID-19.

The chain joins TRBV6-5 to TRBJ1-6; 7 bases are shared with TRBD1. V shed 7 bases, J shed 5 bases, and the junction held 5 bases outside the gene matches. Germline loops: CDR1 MNHEY, CDR2 SVGAGI. There are 14 residues in the CDR3. The CDR3, as DNA: TGTGCCAGCACCAGGGGGGTCAATAATTCACCCCTCCACTTT. As protein: CASTRGVNNSPLHF.

The chain joins TRBV19 to TRBJ2-2; a possible D gene is TRBD1 (6 bases). The CDR3 covers 15 residues. Germline V gene data show CDR1 as LNHDA and CDR2 as SQIVND (reference sequence). The V and J ends lost 7 bases and 8 bases respectively, with 20 bases between them. CDR3 coding DNA: TGTGCCAGTACCCCACTCCCAGGGGCTGGTGGGGAGCTGTTTTTT. Encoded protein: CASTPLPGAGGELFF.

The chain joins TRBV18 to TRBJ2-7; 7 bases are shared with TRBD2. The CDR3 consists of 15 residues. Trimming removed 6 bases from V and 2 bases from J; junction bases left unmatched: 10. From germline, CDR1 is KGHSH and CDR2 LQKENI. The CDR3 reads CASSVGRESAYEQYF. CDR3 DNA: TGTGCCAGCTCGGTGGGGAGGGAGTCGGCCTACGAGCAGTACTTC.

The CDR3 protein is CAWNRDLAGDTQYF. The CDR3 coding sequence is TGTGCCTGGAACCGGGATCTAGCAGGAGATACGCAGTATTTT. The rearrangement uses TRBV30 and TRBJ2-3, with D possibly matching TRBD2 (5 bases). The CDR3 covers 14 residues. Germline lookup yields CDR1 GTSNPN and CDR2 SVGIG (reference sequence). V lost 4 bases to trimming and J lost 5 bases, with 16 bases between them.

This sequence joins TRBV10-2 and TRBJ1-3; 8 bases line up with TRBD1. Germline V CDR1 and CDR2: WSHSY, SAAADI. V lost 3 bases to trimming and J lost 2 bases; unmatched junction nucleotides: 0. The CDR3 loop spans 14 amino acids. The CDR3 nucleotides are TGCGCCAGCAGTGAACAGGGGGCTGGAAACACCATATATTTT. Its protein product is CASSEQGAGNTIYF.

This rearrangement joins TRBV28 to TRBJ1-2; TRBD1 is a possible D gene (6 bases). This CDR3 region has 13 residues. Germline CDR1 MDHEN, CDR2 SYDVKM. The ends were cut back, 2 bases at V and 6 bases at J, with 10 bases in the middle. The CDR3 sequence is CASSLGGADGYTF. CDR3 sequence (DNA): TGTGCCAGCAGTTTAGGGGGGGCTGATGGCTACACCTTC.

This sequence joins TRBV28 and TRBJ2-5; D is undetermined. Germline CDR1 MDHEN, CDR2 SYDVKM. Trimming removed 1 base from V and 1 base from J, with 7 bases in between. The CDR3 loop spans 14 amino acids. The CDR3 bases are TGTGCCAGCAGTTTATCAGGCAGCCAAGAGACCCAGTACTTC. Its translation is CASSLSGSQETQYF.

J is TRBJ1-2 and V is TRBV4-2; 9 nucleotides line up with TRBD1. This CDR3 has 16 amino acids. V was pared by 0 bases and J by 6 bases, with 8 bases of the junction left unmatched. Germline values: CDR1 LGHNA, CDR2 YNFKEQ. The DNA of the CDR3 is TGTGCCAGCAGCCAAGATGGACAGGGGAGGTTGAATGGCTACACCTTC. Its protein product is CASSQDGQGRLNGYTF.

The V and J genes are TRBV2 and TRBJ2-7; possible D gene TRBD1, 6 bases. V gave up 8 bases and J gave up 3 bases, with 20 bases separating them. This CDR3 is built from 15 residues. CDR1 is SNHLY, CDR2 FYNNEI, per germline. The CDR3: CASVPTGSIYYEQYF. The CDR3, as DNA: TGTGCCAGCGTACCCACAGGGTCGATCTACTACGAGCAGTACTTC.